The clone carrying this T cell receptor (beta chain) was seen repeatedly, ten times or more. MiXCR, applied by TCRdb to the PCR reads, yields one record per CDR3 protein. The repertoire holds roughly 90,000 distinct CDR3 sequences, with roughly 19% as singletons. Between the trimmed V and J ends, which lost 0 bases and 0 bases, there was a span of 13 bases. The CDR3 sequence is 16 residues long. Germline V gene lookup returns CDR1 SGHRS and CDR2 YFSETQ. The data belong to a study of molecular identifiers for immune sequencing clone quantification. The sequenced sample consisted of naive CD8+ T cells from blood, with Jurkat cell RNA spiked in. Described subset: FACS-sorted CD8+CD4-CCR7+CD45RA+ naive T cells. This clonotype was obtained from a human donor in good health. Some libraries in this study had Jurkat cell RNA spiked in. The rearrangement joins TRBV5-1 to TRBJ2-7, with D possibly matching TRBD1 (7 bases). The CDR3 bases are TGCGCCAGCAGCTTGGCAGGGGGGAGGACCTCCTACGAGCAGTACTTC. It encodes CASSLAGGRTSYEQYF. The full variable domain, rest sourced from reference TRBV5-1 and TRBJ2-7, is KAGVTQTPRYLIKTRGQQVTLSCSPISGHRSVSWYQQTPGQGLQFLFEYFSETQRNKGNFPGRFSGRQFSNSRSEMNVSTLELGDSALYLCASSLAGGRTSYEQYFGPGTRLTVT.